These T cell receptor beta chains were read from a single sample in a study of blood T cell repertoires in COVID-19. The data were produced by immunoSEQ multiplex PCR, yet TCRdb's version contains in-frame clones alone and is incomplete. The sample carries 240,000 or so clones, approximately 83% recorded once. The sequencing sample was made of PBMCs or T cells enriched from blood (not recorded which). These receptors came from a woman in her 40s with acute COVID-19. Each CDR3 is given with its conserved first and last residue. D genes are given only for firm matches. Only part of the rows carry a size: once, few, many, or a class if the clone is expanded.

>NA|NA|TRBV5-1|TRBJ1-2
TGCGCCAGCAGCTTGTCTGGGTACTCGGGGGGCTACACCTTC
CASSLSGYSGGYTF
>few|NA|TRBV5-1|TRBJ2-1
TGCGCCAGCACCTCGGTGATGACTGACTACAATGAGCAGTTCTTC
CASTSVMTDYNEQFF
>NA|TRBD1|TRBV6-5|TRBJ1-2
TGTGCCAGCAGATTGCCGGGACAGGGGGTCTCTGGCTACACCTTC
CASRLPGQGVSGYTF
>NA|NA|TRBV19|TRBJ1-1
TGTGCCAGTACCAGAACCGGGGAGGGGGGCACTGAAGCTTTCTTT
CASTRTGEGGTEAFF
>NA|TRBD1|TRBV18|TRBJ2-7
TGTGCCAGCTCACCCCCCGACAGGGGTAGCTCCTACGAGCAGTACTTC
CASSPPDRGSSYEQYF
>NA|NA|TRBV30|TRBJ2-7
TGTGCCTGGAGTGGTAGCGGAGAGCAGTACTTC
CAWSGSGEQYF
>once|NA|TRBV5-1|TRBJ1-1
TGCGCCAGCAGCGTGGAGGAGGCCACTGAAGCTTTCTTT
CASSVEEATEAFF
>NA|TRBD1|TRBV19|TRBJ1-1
TGTGCCACGACTAAAAACAGGGGGTGGACTGAAGCTTTCTTT
CATTKNRGWTEAFF
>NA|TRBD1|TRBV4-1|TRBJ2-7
TGCGCCAGCAGCCAAGATAGGGGACAGGGTGGGTACGAGCAGTACTTC
CASSQDRGQGGYEQYF
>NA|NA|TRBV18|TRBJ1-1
TGTGCCAGCTCACCACGTTCGACAGCGAACACTGAAGCTTTCTTT
CASSPRSTANTEAFF
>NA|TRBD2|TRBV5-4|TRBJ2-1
TGTGCCAGCAGCCCCGGGACTAGCGGATACAATGAGCAGTTCTTC
CASSPGTSGYNEQFF
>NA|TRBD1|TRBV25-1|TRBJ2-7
TGTGCCAGCAGTGGGACAGGAGCAGGGTACGAGCAGTACTTC
CASSGTGAGYEQYF
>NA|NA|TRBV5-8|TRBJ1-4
TGTGCCAGCAGCCCGCGCGAAAAACTGTTTTTT
CASSPREKLFF
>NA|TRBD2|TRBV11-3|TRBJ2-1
TGTGCCAGCAGCTTCGGACTAGCGGGAGATGAGCAGTTCTTC
CASSFGLAGDEQFF
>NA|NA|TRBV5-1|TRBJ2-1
TGCGCCAGCAGCTTGGGGCCACTAATACCTTACAATGAGCAGTTCTTC
CASSLGPLIPYNEQFF
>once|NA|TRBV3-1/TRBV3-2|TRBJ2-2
TGTGCCAGCAGCCAAGAACTTAACACCGGGGAGCTGTTTTTT
CASSQELNTGELFF
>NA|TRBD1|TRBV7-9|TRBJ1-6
TGTGCCAGCAGCGGGGGACAGGAGTCTTCACCCCTCCACTTT
CASSGGQESSPLHF
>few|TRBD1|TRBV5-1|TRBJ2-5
TGCGCCAGCAGCTTGAACACAGGGGGCTTAGAGACCCAGTACTTC
CASSLNTGGLETQYF
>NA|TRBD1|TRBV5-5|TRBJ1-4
TGTGCCAGCAGCTTGTTTGAGGGGGCCGGATCGGAAAAACTGTTTTTT
CASSLFEGAGSEKLFF